This T cell receptor (beta chain) was found in a study of shared clonotypes between healthy human individuals. The V end lost 1 base, the J end lost 0 bases, and 7 bases lay between the germline ends. This CDR3 has 14 amino acids. From germline, CDR1 is SGHVS and CDR2 FNYEAQ. The naive CD8 fraction comprised CD45RO-negative cells positively selected for CCR7 and excluded terminally differentiated effector memory CD45RA+ cells. The data were produced by immunoSEQ multiplex PCR, yet TCRdb's version contains in-frame clones alone and is incomplete. The data show under 1 million clones, with roughly 92% seen just once and 24% held by the top ten.

This TCR came from a man younger than 45 in good health. Source material: naive CD8+ T cells sorted from blood. The chain uses TRBV7-6 and TRBJ2-7; D not certain. CDR3 region: CASSLEVSSYEQYF. CDR3 DNA sequence: TGTGCCAGCAGCTTAGAGGTCAGCTCCTACGAGCAGTACTTC.